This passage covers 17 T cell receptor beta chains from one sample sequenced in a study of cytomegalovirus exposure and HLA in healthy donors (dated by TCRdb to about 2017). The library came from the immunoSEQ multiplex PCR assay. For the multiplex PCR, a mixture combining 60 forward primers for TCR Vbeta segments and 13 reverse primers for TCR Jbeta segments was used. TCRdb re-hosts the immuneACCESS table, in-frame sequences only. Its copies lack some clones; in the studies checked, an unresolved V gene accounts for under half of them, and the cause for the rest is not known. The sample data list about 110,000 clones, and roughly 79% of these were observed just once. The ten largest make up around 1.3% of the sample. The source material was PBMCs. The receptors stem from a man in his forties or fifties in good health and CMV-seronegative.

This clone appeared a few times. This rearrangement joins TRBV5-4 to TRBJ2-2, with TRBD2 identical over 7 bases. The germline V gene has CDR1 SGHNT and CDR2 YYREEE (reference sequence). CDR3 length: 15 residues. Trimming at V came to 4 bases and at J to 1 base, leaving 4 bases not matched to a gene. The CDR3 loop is CASSGVAGNTGELFF. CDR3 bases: TGTGCCAGCAGCGGGGTAGCGGGGAACACCGGGGAGCTGTTTTTT.

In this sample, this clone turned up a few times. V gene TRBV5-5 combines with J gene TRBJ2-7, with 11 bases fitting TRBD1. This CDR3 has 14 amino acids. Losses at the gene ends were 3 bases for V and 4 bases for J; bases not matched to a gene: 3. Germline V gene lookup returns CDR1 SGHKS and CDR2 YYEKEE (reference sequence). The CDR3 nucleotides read TGTGCCAGCAGCTCAGGGACAGGGGGATACGAGCAGTACTTC. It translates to CASSSGTGGYEQYF. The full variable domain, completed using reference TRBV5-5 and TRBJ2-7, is DAGVTQSPTHLIKTRGQQVTLRCSPISGHKSVSWYQQVLGQGPQFIFQYYEKEERGRGNFPDRFSARQFPNYSSELNVNALLLGDSALYLCASSSGTGGYEQYFGPGTRLTVT.

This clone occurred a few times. The CDR3 nucleotides are TGTGCCAGCAGCTCCCTAGCGGGAGTTATAAATGAGCAGTTCTTC. It codes for CASSSLAGVINEQFF. This rearrangement joins TRBV6-1 to TRBJ2-1, with 10 bases identical to TRBD2. The germline V gene encodes CDR1 MNHNS and CDR2 SASEGT. CDR3 length: 15 residues. The V and J ends lost 6 bases and 7 bases, in that order; junction bases with no gene match: 9.

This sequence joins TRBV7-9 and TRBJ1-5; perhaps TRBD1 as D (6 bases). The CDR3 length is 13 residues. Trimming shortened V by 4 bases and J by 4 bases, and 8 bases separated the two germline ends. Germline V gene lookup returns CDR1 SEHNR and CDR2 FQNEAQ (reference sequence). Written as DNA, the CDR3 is TGTGCCAGCAGCTGGGACATTAATCAGCCCCAGCATTTT. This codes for CASSWDINQPQHF.

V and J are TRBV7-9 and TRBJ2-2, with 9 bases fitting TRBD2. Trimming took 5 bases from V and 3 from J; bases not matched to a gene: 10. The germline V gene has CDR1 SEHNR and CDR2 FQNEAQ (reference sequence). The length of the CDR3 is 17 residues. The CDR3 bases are TGTGCCAGCAGCCCACCCGCGGGGGGGCCTCACACCGGGGAGCTGTTTTTT. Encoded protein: CASSPPAGGPHTGELFF.

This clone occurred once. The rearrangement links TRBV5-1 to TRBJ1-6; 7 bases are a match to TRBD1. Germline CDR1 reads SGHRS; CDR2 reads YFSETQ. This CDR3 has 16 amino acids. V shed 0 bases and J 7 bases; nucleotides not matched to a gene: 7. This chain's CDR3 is CASSLGPPGGNSPLHF. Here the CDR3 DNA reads TGCGCCAGCAGCTTGGGCCCCCCAGGGGGGAATTCACCCCTCCACTTT. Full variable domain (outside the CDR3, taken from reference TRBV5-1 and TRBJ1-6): KAGVTQTPRYLIKTRGQQVTLSCSPISGHRSVSWYQQTPGQGLQFLFEYFSETQRNKGNFPGRFSGRQFSNSRSEMNVSTLELGDSALYLCASSLGPPGGNSPLHFGNGTRLTVT.

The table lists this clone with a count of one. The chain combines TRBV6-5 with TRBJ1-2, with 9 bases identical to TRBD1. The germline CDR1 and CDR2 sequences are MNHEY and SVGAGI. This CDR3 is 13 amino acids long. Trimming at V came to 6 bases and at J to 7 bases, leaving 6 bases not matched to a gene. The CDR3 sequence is CASRRTGVGGYTF. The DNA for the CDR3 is TGTGCCAGCAGACGGACAGGGGTGGGTGGCTACACCTTC.

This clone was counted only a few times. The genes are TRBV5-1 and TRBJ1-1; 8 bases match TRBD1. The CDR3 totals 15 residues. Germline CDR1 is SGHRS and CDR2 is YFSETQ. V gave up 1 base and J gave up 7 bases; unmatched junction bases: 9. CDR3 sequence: CASSLSLDRGGEAFF. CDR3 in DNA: TGCGCCAGCAGCTTGTCATTAGACAGGGGAGGTGAAGCTTTCTTT.

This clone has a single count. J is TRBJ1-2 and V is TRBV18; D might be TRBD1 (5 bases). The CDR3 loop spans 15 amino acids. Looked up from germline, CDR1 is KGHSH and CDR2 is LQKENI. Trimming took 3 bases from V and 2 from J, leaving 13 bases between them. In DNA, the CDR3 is TGTGCCAGCTCACCGCTCGGAGCAGGGAACTATGGCTACACCTTC. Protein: CASSPLGAGNYGYTF.

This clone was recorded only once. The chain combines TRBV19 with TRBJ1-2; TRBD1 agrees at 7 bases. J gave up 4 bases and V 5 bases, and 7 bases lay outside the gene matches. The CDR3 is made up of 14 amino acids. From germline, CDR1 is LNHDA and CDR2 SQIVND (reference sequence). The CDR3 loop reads CASSSGQRVYGYTF. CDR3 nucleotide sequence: TGTGCCAGTAGTTCGGGACAGCGGGTCTATGGCTACACCTTC. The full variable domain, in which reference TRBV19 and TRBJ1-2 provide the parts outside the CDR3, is DGGITQSPKYLFRKEGQNVTLSCEQNLNHDAMYWYRQDPGQGLRLIYYSQIVNDFQKGDIAEGYSVSREKKESFPLTVTSAQKNPTAFYLCASSSGQRVYGYTFGSGTRLTVV.

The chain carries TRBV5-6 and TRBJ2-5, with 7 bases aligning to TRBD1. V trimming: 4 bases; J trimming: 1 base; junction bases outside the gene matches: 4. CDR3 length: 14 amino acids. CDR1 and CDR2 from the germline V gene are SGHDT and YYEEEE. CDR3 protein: CASSRTGLQETQYF. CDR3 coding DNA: TGTGCCAGCAGCCGGACAGGCCTCCAAGAGACCCAGTACTTC.

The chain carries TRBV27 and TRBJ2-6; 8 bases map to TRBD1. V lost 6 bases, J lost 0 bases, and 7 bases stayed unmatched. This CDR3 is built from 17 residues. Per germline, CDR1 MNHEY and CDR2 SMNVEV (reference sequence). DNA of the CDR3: TGTGCCAGCAGCAGACACCAGGGGGCCTCTGGGGCCAACGTCCTGACTTTC. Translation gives CASSRHQGASGANVLTF.

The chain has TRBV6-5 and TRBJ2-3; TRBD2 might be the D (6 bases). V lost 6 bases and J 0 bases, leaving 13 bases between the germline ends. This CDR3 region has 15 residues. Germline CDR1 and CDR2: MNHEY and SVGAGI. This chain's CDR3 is CASSPPGSSTDTQYF. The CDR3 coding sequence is TGTGCCAGCAGCCCACCCGGGAGTAGCACAGATACGCAGTATTTT.

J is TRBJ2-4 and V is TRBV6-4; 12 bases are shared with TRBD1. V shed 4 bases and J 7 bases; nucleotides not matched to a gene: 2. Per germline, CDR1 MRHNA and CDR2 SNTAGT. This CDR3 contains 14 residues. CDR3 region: CASSAGTGGNIQYF. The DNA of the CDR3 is TGTGCCAGCAGTGCCGGGACAGGGGGCAACATTCAGTACTTC.

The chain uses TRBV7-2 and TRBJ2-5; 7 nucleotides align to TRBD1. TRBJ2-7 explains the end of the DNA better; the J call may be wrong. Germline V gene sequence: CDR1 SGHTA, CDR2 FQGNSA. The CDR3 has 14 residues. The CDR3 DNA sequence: TGTGCCAGCAGCCCCCAGACAGGGCGCTACGAGCAGTACTTC. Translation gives CASSPQTGRYEQYF.

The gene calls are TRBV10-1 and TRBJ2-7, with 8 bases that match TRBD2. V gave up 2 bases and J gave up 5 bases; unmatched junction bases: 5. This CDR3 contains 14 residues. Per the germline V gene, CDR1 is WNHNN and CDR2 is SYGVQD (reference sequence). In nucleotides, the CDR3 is TGCGCCAGCAGTGAGCCCGGGGGGGCCCACGAGCAGTACTTC. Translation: CASSEPGGAHEQYF.

The CDR3 DNA reads TGTGCCAGCAGCGTCCGGGACAGGGGCCACCACGAGCAGTACTTC. It specifies CASSVRDRGHHEQYF. The chain employs TRBV5-4 and TRBJ2-7; 10 nucleotides agree with TRBD1. V dropped 4 bases and J dropped 5; count of bases not matched to a gene: 9. CDR3 length: 15 residues. Germline V gene data show CDR1 as SGHNT and CDR2 as YYREEE (reference sequence).